This note documents a single T cell receptor (beta chain) sequence. What it recognizes is unknown. Constant-region reverse primers amplified full-length variable regions, followed by semi-nested Nested Universal Primer A PCR. Each CDR3 protein gets one entry after TCRdb re-called the 5' RACE reads with MiXCR. This table holds around 50,000 distinct CDR3 sequences, 25% to 30% found once. Study-wide results and caveats: Tumor Tregs overlapped most with tumor, then blood, naive CD4+ cells. Tumor memory CD4+ T cell TCR gene usage was found to cluster with blood and lymph node memory CD4+ cells and with lymph node naive CD4+ cells. Larger-cohort validation covered only one TCR beta V-J rearrangement.

CDR1 and CDR2 from the germline V gene are MNHNS and SASEGT. J gave up 7 bases and V 4 bases, and 1 base lay outside the gene matches. The CDR3 length is 12 residues. V usage is TRBV6-1 and J usage is TRBJ1-2; 9 nucleotides align to TRBD1. Sequencing was done on a sample of tumor-infiltrating memory CD4+ T cells sorted from the breast tumor. Documented subset: memory CD4+ T cells, CD4+CD45RO+CD25-. The receptor's source is a female donor with breast cancer. The CDR3 spells CASSGTGVGYTF. The DNA for the CDR3 is TGTGCCAGCAGTGGGACAGGGGTTGGCTACACCTTC.